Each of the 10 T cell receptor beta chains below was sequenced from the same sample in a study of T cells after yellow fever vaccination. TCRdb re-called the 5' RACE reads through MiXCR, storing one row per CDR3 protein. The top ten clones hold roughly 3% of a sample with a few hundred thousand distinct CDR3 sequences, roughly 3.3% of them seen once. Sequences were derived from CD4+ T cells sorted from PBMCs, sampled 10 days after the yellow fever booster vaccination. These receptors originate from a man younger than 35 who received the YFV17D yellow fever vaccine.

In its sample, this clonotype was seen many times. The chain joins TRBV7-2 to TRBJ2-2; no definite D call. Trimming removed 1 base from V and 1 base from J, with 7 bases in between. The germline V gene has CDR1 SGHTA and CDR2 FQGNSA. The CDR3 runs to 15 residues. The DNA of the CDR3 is TGTGCCAGCAGCTTAGTCGTGTGGAACACCGGGGAGCTGTTTTTT. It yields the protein CASSLVVWNTGELFF.

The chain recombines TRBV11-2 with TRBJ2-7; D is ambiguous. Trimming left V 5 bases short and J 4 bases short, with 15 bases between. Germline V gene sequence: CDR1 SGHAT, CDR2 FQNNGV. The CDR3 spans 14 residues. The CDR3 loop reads CASSRNLGRYEQYV. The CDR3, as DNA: TGTGCCAGCAGCAGAAACTTAGGGCGATACGAGCAGTACGTC.

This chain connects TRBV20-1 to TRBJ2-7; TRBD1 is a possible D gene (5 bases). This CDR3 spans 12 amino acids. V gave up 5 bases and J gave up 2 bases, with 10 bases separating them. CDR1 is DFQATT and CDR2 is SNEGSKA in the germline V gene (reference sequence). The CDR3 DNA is TGCAGTGCTCAGCGACAGACCTACGAGCAGTACGTC. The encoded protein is CSAQRQTYEQYV.

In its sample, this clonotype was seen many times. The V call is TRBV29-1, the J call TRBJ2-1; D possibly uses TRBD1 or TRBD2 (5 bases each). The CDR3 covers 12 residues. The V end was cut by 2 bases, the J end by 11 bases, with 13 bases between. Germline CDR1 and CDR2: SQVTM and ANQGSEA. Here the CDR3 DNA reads TGCAGCGTTGAAAATCAGGGACGAAAGCAGTTCTTC. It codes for CSVENQGRKQFF.

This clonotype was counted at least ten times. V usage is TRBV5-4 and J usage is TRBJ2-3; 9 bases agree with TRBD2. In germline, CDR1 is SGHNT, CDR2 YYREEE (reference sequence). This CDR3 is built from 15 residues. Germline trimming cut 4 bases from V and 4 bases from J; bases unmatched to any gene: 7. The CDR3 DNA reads TGTGCCAGCAGCCTGGGACTAGCAACGGCAGATACGCAGTATTTT. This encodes CASSLGLATADTQYF.

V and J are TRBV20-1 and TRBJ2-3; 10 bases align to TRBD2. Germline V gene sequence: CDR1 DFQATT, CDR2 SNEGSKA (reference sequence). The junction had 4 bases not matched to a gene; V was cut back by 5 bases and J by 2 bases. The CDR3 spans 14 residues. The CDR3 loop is CSACSGGFTDTQYF. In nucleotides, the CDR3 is TGCAGTGCTTGTAGCGGGGGGTTCACAGATACGCAGTATTTT.

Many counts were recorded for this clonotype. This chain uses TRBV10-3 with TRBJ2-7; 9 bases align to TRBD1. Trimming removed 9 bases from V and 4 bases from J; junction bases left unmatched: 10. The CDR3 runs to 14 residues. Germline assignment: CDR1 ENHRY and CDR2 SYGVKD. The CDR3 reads CAIQAGQGLYEQYF. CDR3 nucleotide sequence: TGTGCCATACAAGCAGGACAGGGGTTGTACGAGCAGTACTTC.

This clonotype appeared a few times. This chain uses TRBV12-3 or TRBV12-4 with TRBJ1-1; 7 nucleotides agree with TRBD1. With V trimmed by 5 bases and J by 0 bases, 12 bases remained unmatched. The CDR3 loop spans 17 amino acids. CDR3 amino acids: CASSTGETLRMNTEAFF. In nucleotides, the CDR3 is TGTGCCAGCAGTACAGGGGAAACTCTCCGTATGAACACTGAAGCTTTCTTT.

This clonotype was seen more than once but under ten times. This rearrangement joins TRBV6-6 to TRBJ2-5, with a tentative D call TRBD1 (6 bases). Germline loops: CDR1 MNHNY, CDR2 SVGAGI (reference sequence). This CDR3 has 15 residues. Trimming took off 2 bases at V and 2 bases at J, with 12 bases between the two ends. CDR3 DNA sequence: TGTGCCAGCAGTTACGTCCAGGGGCCACAAGAGACCCAGTACTTC. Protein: CASSYVQGPQETQYF.

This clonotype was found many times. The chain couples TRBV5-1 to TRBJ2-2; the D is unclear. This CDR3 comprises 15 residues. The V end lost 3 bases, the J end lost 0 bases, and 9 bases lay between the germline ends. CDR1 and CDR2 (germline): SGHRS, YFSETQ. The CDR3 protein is CASSSRFANTGELFF. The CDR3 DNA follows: TGCGCCAGCAGCTCCAGGTTCGCGAACACCGGGGAGCTGTTTTTT.